The 12 T cell receptor beta chains listed next were all sequenced from one sample in a study of CD8 T cells in ankylosing spondylitis. TCRdb ran MiXCR on the 5' RACE reads and lists one entry per CDR3 protein. This sample carries about 350,000 distinct CDR3 sequences, roughly 20% of them seen once, and the ten largest clones take roughly 14%. Sequencing was performed on blood, either unsorted or a sorted T cell fraction (not recorded which). The receptors were gathered from a male donor with ankylosing spondylitis or in good health (not recorded which).

This clonotype was counted a single time. V is TRBV30 and J is TRBJ2-1; 7 bases match TRBD1. In germline, CDR1 is GTSNPN, CDR2 SVGIG (reference sequence). The CDR3 has 14 residues. With V trimmed by 2 bases and J by 2 bases, 3 bases remained unmatched. The CDR3 loop reads CAWSTGETYNEQFF. In nucleotides, the CDR3 is TGTGCCTGGAGTACAGGGGAAACCTACAATGAGCAGTTCTTC.

In nucleotides, the CDR3 is TGCGCCAGCAGCCAAGATAGGGACAGGGGGCGTTCCTACGAGCAGTACTTC. Its translation is CASSQDRDRGRSYEQYF. The V call is TRBV4-1, the J call TRBJ2-7; 12 positions agree with TRBD1. The CDR3 length is 17 residues. J gave up 1 base and V 0 bases, and 4 bases lay outside the gene matches. Germline V gene lookup returns CDR1 MGHRA and CDR2 YSYEKL.

CDR3 nucleotide sequence: TGTGCCTTCAGTTTCGGCGGGATGACTAGTTCGTGGCAAGAGACCCAGTACTTC. Translating gives CAFSFGGMTSSWQETQYF. This chain joins TRBV2 and TRBJ2-5; perhaps TRBD2 as D (6 bases). V lost 11 bases and J 2 bases, leaving 30 bases between the germline ends. CDR1 is SNHLY, CDR2 FYNNEI, per germline. This CDR3 contains 18 residues.

In its sample, this clonotype was seen many times. The V and J genes are TRBV12-3 or TRBV12-4 and TRBJ2-5, with TRBD2 matching over 12 bases. The V and J ends lost 6 bases and 14 bases, in that order; junction bases with no gene match: 13. The length of the CDR3 is 14 residues. The chain's CDR3 is CASRNRLAGASNYF. In DNA, the CDR3 is TGTGCCAGCAGGAACCGACTAGCGGGGGCTTCCAACTACTTC.

This clonotype was seen more than once but under ten times. The CDR3 sequence is CASSTEGRGGTGELFF. CDR3 nucleotides: TGTGCCAGCAGCACAGAGGGGAGGGGCGGCACCGGGGAGCTGTTTTTT. V is TRBV28 and J is TRBJ2-2; 7 bases agree with TRBD2. The CDR3 is 16 amino acids. V was pared by 6 bases and J by 4 bases, with 11 bases of the junction left unmatched. Per germline, CDR1 MDHEN and CDR2 SYDVKM.

As regards this clonotype: The junction does not match germline at one end; this may be a read error. CDR3 in amino acids: CASGLGGFETKYF. The CDR3 nucleotides are TGTGCTAGTGGTTTGGGTGGCTTCGAGACCAAGTACTTC. The chain carries TRBV12-5 and TRBJ2-5, with no clear D. The V gene's germline CDR1 is LGHNT and CDR2 FRNRAP. The CDR3 contains 13 residues. Full variable domain (rest looked up from reference TRBV12-5 and TRBJ2-5): DARVTQTPRHKVTEMGQEVTMRCQPILGHNTVFWYRQTMMQGLELLAYFRNRAPLDDSGMPKDRFSAEMPDATLATLKIQPSEPRDSAVYFCASGLGGFETKYFGPGTRLLVL.

This clonotype came up a few times. The rearrangement joins TRBV6-1 to TRBJ1-2; D not resolved. The CDR3 is 14 amino acids. V shed 6 bases and J shed 1 base, with 12 bases lying between them. Germline V gives CDR1 MNHNS, CDR2 SASEGT. This CDR3 is CASSTGPNNYGYTF. CDR3 in DNA: TGTGCCAGCAGCACCGGACCCAATAACTATGGCTACACCTTC.

This clonotype was seen only a few times. V and J are TRBV4-1 and TRBJ2-7; D is tentatively TRBD1 or TRBD2 (6 bases each). Germline CDR1 is MGHRA and CDR2 is YSYEKL. V was pared by 4 bases and J by 7 bases, with 17 bases between. This CDR3 region has 14 residues. The CDR3 here is CASSRGPEGGEQYF. As DNA, the CDR3 is TGCGCCAGCAGCCGCGGACCTGAAGGGGGGGAGCAGTACTTC.

This clonotype was recorded a few times. The rearrangement links TRBV12-3 or TRBV12-4 to TRBJ2-1, with 11 bases identical to TRBD2. J was trimmed by 0 bases and V by 6 bases; bases with no gene match: 10. The CDR3 runs 18 residues. The CDR3: CASRPGLAALSSYNEQFF. Written as DNA, the CDR3 is TGTGCCAGCAGACCGGGACTAGCGGCACTGAGCTCCTACAATGAGCAGTTCTTC.

This clonotype came up a few times. The J gene is TRBJ2-5, the V gene TRBV11-2; unclear D gene. Looked up from germline, CDR1 is SGHAT and CDR2 is FQNNGV. The length of the CDR3 is 15 residues. V was pared by 5 bases and J by 0 bases, with 13 bases between. CDR3 amino acids: CASSIHHGYQETQYF. CDR3 nucleotides: TGTGCCAGCAGCATACACCATGGGTACCAAGAGACCCAGTACTTC.

There are many counts of this clonotype. This chain links TRBV12-3 or TRBV12-4 with TRBJ2-7; D not certain. V lost 3 bases, J lost 1 base, and 7 bases lay in between. This CDR3 is built from 13 residues. The CDR3 nucleotides read TGTGCCAGCAGTTTCGGGCAGTCCTACGAGCAGTACTTC. Translating gives CASSFGQSYEQYF.

The V gene is TRBV11-1, the J gene TRBJ2-2, with D hard to call. V lost 3 bases to trimming and J lost 1 base, with 6 bases between them. The CDR3 is 14 amino acids. Germline-derived CDR1 and CDR2 are SGHAT and FQDESV (reference sequence). CDR3 protein: CASSFGVNTGELFF. CDR3 sequence (DNA): TGTGCCAGCAGCTTTGGTGTGAACACCGGGGAGCTGTTTTTT.